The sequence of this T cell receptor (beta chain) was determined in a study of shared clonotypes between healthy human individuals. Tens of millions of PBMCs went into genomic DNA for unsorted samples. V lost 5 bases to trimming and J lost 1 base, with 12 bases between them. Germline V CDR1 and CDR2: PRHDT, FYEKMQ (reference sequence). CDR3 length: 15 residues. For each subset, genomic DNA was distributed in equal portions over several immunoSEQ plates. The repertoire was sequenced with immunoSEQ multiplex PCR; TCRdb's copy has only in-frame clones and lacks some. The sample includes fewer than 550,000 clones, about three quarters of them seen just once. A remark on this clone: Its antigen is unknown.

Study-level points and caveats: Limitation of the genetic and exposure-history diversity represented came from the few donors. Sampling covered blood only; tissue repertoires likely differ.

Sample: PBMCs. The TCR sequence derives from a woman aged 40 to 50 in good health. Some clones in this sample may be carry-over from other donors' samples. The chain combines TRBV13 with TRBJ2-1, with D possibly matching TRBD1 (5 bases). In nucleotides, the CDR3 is TGTGCCAGCAGCCAGGGCGCAGGGTCCTACAATGAGCAGTTCTTC. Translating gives CASSQGAGSYNEQFF.